The rows below give T cell receptor beta chains drawn from one sample of a study of T cell repertoires in cytomegalovirus infection. Their specific antigens are unknown. One entry per CDR3 protein results from TCRdb running MiXCR on the reads. The table lists about 60,000 distinct CDR3 sequences, roughly a third of them singletons. The sequenced material came from PBMCs, sequenced either directly or after in vitro stimulation (not recorded which). The receptors here all came from a human donor in good health (CMV status not recorded). Some clones in this sample may be carry-over from other donors' samples. The CDR3 runs from the conserved cysteine through the conserved F or W. D genes are given only for firm matches. Only part of the rows carry a size: once, few, many, or a class if the clone is expanded.

v_gene	d_gene	j_gene	abundance	CDR3aa	CDR3nt
TRBV28	.	TRBJ1-4	many	CASCIATNEKLFF	TGTGCCAGCTGCATAGCAACTAATGAAAAACTGTTTTTT
TRBV6-6	.	TRBJ1-2	.	CASSEDRTGYGYTF	TGTGCCAGCAGTGAGGACAGAACCGGGTATGGCTACACCTTC
TRBV28	.	TRBJ1-2	once	CASSRDILYGYTF	TGTGCCAGCAGTCGGGACATACTCTATGGCTACACCTTC
TRBV5-4	.	TRBJ2-7	few	CASSSGGGYYEQYF	TGTGCCAGCAGCAGCGGAGGAGGTTACTACGAGCAGTACTTC
TRBV19	TRBD1	TRBJ1-6	.	CARQGSTSPLHF	TGTGCCAGACAGGGGTCAACTTCACCCCTCCACTTT
TRBV20-1	TRBD1	TRBJ1-2	.	CSARDARGHGYTF	TGCAGTGCTAGAGACGCCAGGGGGCATGGCTACACCTTC
TRBV3-1	.	TRBJ2-7	medium-sized	CASSPTGMKQYF	TGTGCCAGCAGCCCAACAGGGATGAAGCAGTACTTC
TRBV6-5	.	TRBJ1-5	many	CASSPGTPSNQPQHF	TGTGCCAGCAGCCCAGGGACACCGAGCAATCAGCCCCAGCATTTT
TRBV6-2/TRBV6-3	.	TRBJ2-4	.	CASSSKSGHIDIQYF	TGTGCCAGCAGCTCGAAATCGGGACATATAGACATTCAGTACTTC
TRBV2	.	TRBJ2-3	few	CASSLTLGGDSSTDTQYF	TGTGCCAGCAGCCTTACCCTAGGGGGAGACTCTAGCACAGATACGCAGTATTTT
TRBV6-6	.	TRBJ2-3	.	CASSYSIAGTDTQYF	TGTGCCAGCAGTTACTCGATAGCGGGCACAGATACGCAGTATTTT
TRBV20-1	TRBD2	TRBJ2-3	few	CSAISGRARDTQYF	TGCAGTGCTATTAGCGGGAGGGCCAGAGATACGCAGTATTTT
TRBV7-2	.	TRBJ2-6	.	CASRSVGGANVLTF	TGTGCCAGCCGATCCGTGGGGGGGGCCAACGTCCTGACTTTC
TRBV7-6	TRBD2	TRBJ2-7	many	CASSLAAGLAGDEQYF	TGTGCCAGCAGCTTAGCGGCGGGACTAGCTGGCGACGAGCAGTACTTC
TRBV19	.	TRBJ2-1	.	CASSIREPEDEQFF	TGTGCCAGTAGTATAAGGGAGCCCGAGGATGAGCAGTTCTTC
TRBV28	TRBD1	TRBJ1-5	.	CASSGDREGIYQPQHF	TGTGCCAGCAGTGGGGACAGGGAAGGTATTTATCAGCCCCAGCATTTT
TRBV12-3/TRBV12-4	.	TRBJ2-1	.	CASSRGPNNEQFF	TGTGCCAGCAGCCGCGGGCCGAACAATGAGCAGTTCTTC
TRBV7-2	.	TRBJ2-7	many	CASSFGGTLGEQYF	TGTGCCAGCAGCTTTGGGGGTACCTTGGGCGAGCAGTACTTC
TRBV5-8	.	TRBJ1-5	.	CASSFSWVREPQHF	TGTGCCAGCAGCTTTAGTTGGGTACGGGAGCCCCAGCATTTT